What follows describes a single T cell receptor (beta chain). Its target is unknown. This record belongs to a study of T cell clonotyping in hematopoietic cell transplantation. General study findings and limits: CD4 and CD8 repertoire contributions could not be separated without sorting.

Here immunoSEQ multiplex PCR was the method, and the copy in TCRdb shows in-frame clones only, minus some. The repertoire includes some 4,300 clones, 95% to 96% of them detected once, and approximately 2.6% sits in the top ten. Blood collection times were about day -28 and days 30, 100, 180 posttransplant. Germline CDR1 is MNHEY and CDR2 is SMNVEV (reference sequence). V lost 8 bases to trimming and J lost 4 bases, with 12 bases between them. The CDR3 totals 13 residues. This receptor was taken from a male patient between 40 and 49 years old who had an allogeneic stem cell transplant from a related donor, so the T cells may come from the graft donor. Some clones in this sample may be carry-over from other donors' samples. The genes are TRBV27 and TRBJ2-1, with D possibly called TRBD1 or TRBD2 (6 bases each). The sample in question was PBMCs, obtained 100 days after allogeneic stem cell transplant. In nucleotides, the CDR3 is TGTGCCAGCGGTGGGGGGCGGTACAATGAGCAGTTCTTC. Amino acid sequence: CASGGGRYNEQFF.